These 21 T cell receptor beta chains originate from one sample sequenced in a study of T cells after yellow fever vaccination. TCRdb re-analysed the 5' RACE reads in MiXCR, keeping a single row per CDR3 protein. The repertoire includes some 400,000 distinct CDR3 sequences, under 20% of them detected once, and over 15% sits in the top ten. The sample consisted of PBMCs, taken before the yellow fever booster vaccination. These receptors were collected from a man between 18 and 35 years old who received the YFV17D yellow fever vaccine.

The chain employs TRBV6-5 and TRBJ1-4; 7 positions agree with TRBD1. Germline V gene lookup returns CDR1 MNHEY and CDR2 SVGAGI. V shed 4 bases, J shed 4 bases, and the junction held 6 bases outside the gene matches. The CDR3 sequence is 15 residues long. CDR3 residues: CASSLSYRGNEKLFF. In DNA form, the CDR3 reads TGTGCCAGCAGTTTGTCTTACAGGGGTAATGAAAAACTGTTTTTT.

This chain connects TRBV4-2 to TRBJ2-3, with TRBD2 identical over 13 bases. From germline, CDR1 is LGHNA and CDR2 YNFKEQ. After removal of 1 base from V and 4 bases from J, the junction contained 5 bases not matched to a gene. This CDR3 comprises 17 residues. CDR3 bases: TGTGCCAGCAGCCAAGTGGAACTAGCGGGGGGGCCAGATACGCAGTATTTT. Amino acids: CASSQVELAGGPDTQYF.

This clonotype was found a few times. This chain uses TRBV20-1 with TRBJ1-4; possible D gene TRBD1, 5 bases. The CDR3 has 13 residues. Germline V lookup: CDR1 DFQATT, CDR2 SNEGSKA (reference sequence). Trimming removed 4 bases at V and 5 bases at J, with 11 bases between. Here the CDR3 DNA reads TGCAGTGCTAAGGGGCAATTAAATGAAAAACTGTTTTTT. It yields the protein CSAKGQLNEKLFF.

Ten or more counts support this clonotype. The chain recombines TRBV7-2 with TRBJ1-2, with D unresolved. The CDR3 extends over 13 amino acids. Germline CDR1 SGHTA, CDR2 FQGNSA. Trimming pared 2 bases from V and 5 bases from J, leaving 9 bases between. In nucleotides, the CDR3 is TGTGCCAGCAGCTTATGGGCAGCGTATGGCTACACCTTC. Protein product: CASSLWAAYGYTF.

This clonotype was counted a few times. V is TRBV28 and J is TRBJ2-7; 7 nucleotides match TRBD1. The CDR3 is 14 amino acids. CDR1 and CDR2 from the germline V gene are MDHEN and SYDVKM. V gave up 5 bases and J gave up 5 bases; unmatched junction bases: 9. The CDR3 spells CASSLWTGRDEQYV. As DNA, the CDR3 is TGTGCCAGCAGTCTCTGGACAGGACGAGACGAGCAGTACGTC.

This clonotype appeared a few times. The rearrangement joins TRBV7-8 to TRBJ2-7; TRBD2 aligns across 8 bases. V lost 1 base to trimming and J lost 2 bases; unmatched junction nucleotides: 10. This CDR3 has 17 amino acids. Germline V gives CDR1 SGHVS, CDR2 FQNEAQ. The DNA for the CDR3 is TGTGCCAGCAGCTTAGTGAATAGCGGGGTACTGGCCTACGAGCAGTACTTC. Amino acids: CASSLVNSGVLAYEQYF.

The chain combines TRBV5-1 with TRBJ1-2; the match to TRBD1 covers 11 bases. After removal of 4 bases from V and 4 bases from J, the junction contained 3 bases not matched to a gene. The V gene's germline CDR1 is SGHRS and CDR2 YFSETQ. The CDR3 is 14 amino acids. The chain's CDR3 is CASSEGTGGYGYTF. The CDR3 DNA sequence: TGCGCCAGCAGCGAAGGGACAGGGGGCTATGGCTACACCTTC.

There are a few counts of this clonotype. This chain links TRBV9 with TRBJ2-3; 8 nucleotides line up with TRBD1. CDR1 and CDR2 from the germline V gene are SGDLS and YYNGEE. V gave up 3 bases and J gave up 0 bases; unmatched junction bases: 3. This CDR3 has 15 amino acids. CDR3 nucleotides: TGTGCCAGCAGCGACAGGACAGGGAGCACAGATACGCAGTATTTT. Translated, it gives CASSDRTGSTDTQYF.

As to this clonotype: One end of the junction does not line up with germline, which may come from a read error. The chain recombines TRBV6-5 with TRBJ2-3; no firm D call. CDR3 length equals 13 residues. The germline V gene has CDR1 MNHEY and CDR2 SVGAGI. CDR3: CGSSYSTGDTQYF. CDR3 bases: TGTGGCAGCAGTTACTCGACCGGAGATACGCAGTATTTT.

This chain links TRBV28 with TRBJ1-5, with D maybe TRBD1 (5 bases). The germline V gene encodes CDR1 MDHEN and CDR2 SYDVKM. The CDR3 covers 14 residues. The ends were cut back, 3 bases at V and 5 bases at J, with 11 bases in the middle. This CDR3 is CASSFAREYQPQHF. CDR3 sequence (DNA): TGTGCCAGCAGTTTCGCCAGGGAGTATCAGCCCCAGCATTTT.

This clonotype has only a few counts. The genes are TRBV7-3 and TRBJ2-1; 9 bases match TRBD2. Germline lookup yields CDR1 SGHTA and CDR2 FQGTGA. With V trimmed by 11 bases and J by 4 bases, 15 bases remained unmatched. This CDR3 is built from 16 residues. In DNA form, the CDR3 reads TGTGCCTCGGGGCCAGCGGGGGGACGTTCGTACAATGAGCAGTTCTTC. Translated: CASGPAGGRSYNEQFF.

Only a few counts were recorded for this clonotype. The genes are TRBV7-2 and TRBJ1-2; possible D gene TRBD1, 5 bases. Per germline, CDR1 SGHTA and CDR2 FQGNSA. The germline V and J ends were trimmed by 3 bases and 8 bases, with 19 bases remaining between them. The CDR3 is 15 residues long. CDR3 bases: TGTGCCAGCAGCTTTGGGGACCCGACCCGGGGAGGCTACACCTTC. It yields the protein CASSFGDPTRGGYTF.

This clonotype has just a few counts. The CDR3 nucleotides read TGCGCCAGCAGCCAGGAGACAGCCCCCAATCAGCCCCAGCATTTT. This sequence encodes CASSQETAPNQPQHF. The chain is built from TRBV4-3 and TRBJ1-5; D possibly corresponds to TRBD1 (5 bases). The CDR3 sequence is 15 residues long. V was clipped by 3 bases and J by 3 bases, with 12 bases between them. Per germline, CDR1 LGHNA and CDR2 YSLEER.

This clonotype has only a few counts. The rearrangement uses TRBV7-2 and TRBJ1-1, with D perhaps matching TRBD1 (5 bases). V dropped 0 bases and J dropped 4 bases, with 9 bases sitting between them. This CDR3 has 14 residues. The germline V gene has CDR1 SGHTA and CDR2 FQGNSA. The CDR3 DNA sequence: TGTGCCAGCAGCTTAGCTAGCGGGGGCACTGAAGCTTTCTTT. Its translation: CASSLASGGTEAFF.

This clonotype occurred many times. J is TRBJ2-3 and V is TRBV10-3, with TRBD1 identical over 7 bases. The CDR3 is 14 residues long. Trimming removed 6 bases from V and 0 bases from J; junction bases left unmatched: 3. Germline CDR1 is ENHRY and CDR2 is SYGVKD. CDR3 sequence (DNA): TGTGCCATCAGCCCGGGACAGAGCACAGATACGCAGTATTTT. Translation gives CAISPGQSTDTQYF.

The chain is built from TRBV4-3 and TRBJ2-4; TRBD2 agrees at 7 bases. Germline V gene lookup returns CDR1 LGHNA and CDR2 YSLEER. After removal of 0 bases from V and 4 bases from J, the junction contained 6 bases not matched to a gene. CDR3 length: 16 residues. CDR3 DNA sequence: TGCGCCAGCAGCCAAGAGGCGTCCGGGGGGAAAAACATTCAGTACTTC. Protein sequence: CASSQEASGGKNIQYF.

The rearrangement links TRBV19 to TRBJ2-7; D possibly corresponds to TRBD1 (6 bases). Germline values: CDR1 LNHDA, CDR2 SQIVND (reference sequence). V was trimmed by 6 bases and J by 2 bases, leaving 14 bases between them. The CDR3 totals 14 residues. In nucleotides, the CDR3 is TGTGCCAGTAGCGAACTGGACAGAACCTACGAGCAGTACTTC. This sequence encodes CASSELDRTYEQYF.

The rearrangement links TRBV5-4 to TRBJ1-1; TRBD1 is a possible D gene (6 bases). CDR3 length equals 15 residues. Trimming pared 0 bases from V and 5 bases from J, leaving 14 bases between. CDR1 is SGHNT and CDR2 is YYREEE in the germline V gene (reference sequence). This chain's CDR3 is CASSLALQGVTEAFF. The CDR3 DNA sequence: TGTGCCAGCAGCTTGGCCCTACAGGGAGTTACTGAAGCTTTCTTT.

This clonotype was recorded many times. The chain couples TRBV12-3 or TRBV12-4 to TRBJ1-3, with D possibly being TRBD1 (5 bases). The CDR3 totals 16 residues. V was cut by 6 bases and J by 4 bases, with 19 bases left in between. CDR3 DNA sequence: TGTGCCAGCAGCCATCCCGCCGGGACTGAAGGAAACACCATATATTTT. Translated: CASSHPAGTEGNTIYF.

The chain employs TRBV7-9 and TRBJ1-1, with 7 positions matching TRBD1. CDR3 length: 13 residues. Germline V gene lookup returns CDR1 SEHNR and CDR2 FQNEAQ (reference sequence). Germline trimming cut 5 bases from V and 11 bases from J; bases unmatched to any gene: 11. The CDR3 coding sequence is TGTGCCAGCAGCCGAGACAGGGCTCGATACGCTTTCTTT. It yields the protein CASSRDRARYAFF.

There are a few counts of this clonotype. One end of the junction fails to match germline, which may point to a read error. CDR3 sequence: CAASPAGSTDAQCF. CDR3 DNA: TGTGCCGCCAGCCCCGCGGGCAGCACAGATGCGCAGTGTTTT. V is TRBV24-1 and J is TRBJ2-3, with D tentatively TRBD2 (5 bases). CDR3 length: 14 residues. Germline CDR1 is KGHDR and CDR2 is SFDVKD.